These T cell receptor beta chains were read from a single sample in a study of memory CD4+ T cells and cytomegalovirus serostatus. The repertoire was sequenced with immunoSEQ multiplex PCR; TCRdb's copy has only in-frame clones and lacks some. Seen here are 50,000 to 70,000 clones, more than 60% observed once, and the top ten hold about 0.82%. Material for sequencing was memory CD4+ T cells from blood. All receptors come from an adult in good health and CMV-seronegative. Both conserved end residues are part of each CDR3. A D gene is named only where the DNA matches it firmly. Clone size is not always given. Where it is, it says once, few, many or a class for expanded clones.

TRBD2	TRBV28	NA	TRBJ2-3	TGTGCCAGCAGGACTAGCGGTCCCACAGATACGCAGTATTTT	CASRTSGPTDTQYF
NA	TRBV2	once	TRBJ1-1	TGTGCCAGCACACCGGACAGGAACACTGAAGCTTTCTTT	CASTPDRNTEAFF
NA	TRBV10-2	NA	TRBJ2-5	TGCGCCAGCAGTCCACAGGGGAGGGAGACCCAGTACTTC	CASSPQGRETQYF
NA	TRBV7-9	NA	TRBJ2-2	TGTGCCAGCAGCCAATCAAGGGGGGAGCTGTTTTTT	CASSQSRGELFF
NA	TRBV28	NA	TRBJ1-5	TGTGCCAGCAGTTGGCAGGGCAGGAGTCAGCCCCAGCATTTT	CASSWQGRSQPQHF
NA	TRBV5-5	NA	TRBJ2-2	TGTGCCAGCAGCCCCCAGGGCACGGGACGGAACACCGGGGAGCTGTTTTTT	CASSPQGTGRNTGELFF
NA	TRBV2	few	TRBJ1-1	TGTGCCAGCAGTGAACTGGGGTTTACTGAAGCTTTCTTT	CASSELGFTEAFF
NA	TRBV5-1	few	TRBJ2-5	TGCGCCAGCAGCTCCTTTACCGGGACGCTCCAAGAGACCCAGTACTTC	CASSSFTGTLQETQYF
NA	TRBV6-1	NA	TRBJ2-7	TGTGCCAGCAGTGTAGGTAACTACGAGCAGTACTTC	CASSVGNYEQYF
TRBD1	TRBV2	NA	TRBJ1-3	TGTGCCAGCAGAAAGACCGGGACAGGGATAGATTCTGGAAACACCATATATTTT	CASRKTGTGIDSGNTIYF
NA	TRBV6-5	NA	TRBJ1-5	TGTGCCAGCAGTTTCGATAGCAATCAGCCCCAGCATTTT	CASSFDSNQPQHF
NA	TRBV5-1	NA	TRBJ2-2	TGCGCCAGCAGCACCAGGGACTCAAACACCGGGGAGCTGTTTTTT	CASSTRDSNTGELFF
NA	TRBV6-6	NA	TRBJ2-1	TGTGCCAGCAGTTCCCCGGAGGGCTTTGAGCAGTTCTTC	CASSSPEGFEQFF
NA	TRBV13	NA	TRBJ2-5	TGTGCCAGCAGCTTAGGCTCGGTTGGTGGGGCAGAGACCCAGTACTTC	CASSLGSVGGAETQYF
TRBD2	TRBV11-2	NA	TRBJ2-1	TGTGCCAGCAGCTTCACTACCGGGACTAGCGGCAGTAATGAGCAGTTCTTC	CASSFTTGTSGSNEQFF
TRBD1	TRBV7-9	NA	TRBJ1-3	TGTGCCAGCAGCCGCGGGACAGGGGGCCTAAGCTCTGGAAACACCATATATTTT	CASSRGTGGLSSGNTIYF
NA	TRBV5-1	NA	TRBJ1-4	TGCGCCAGCAGCTTGGACGGGATCAGAGGTGAAAAACTGTTTTTT	CASSLDGIRGEKLFF
NA	TRBV19	NA	TRBJ1-6	TGTGCCAGTAGACAGAACCCCGGGACGACGAACTCACCCCTCCACTTT	CASRQNPGTTNSPLHF
TRBD1	TRBV2	NA	TRBJ1-5	TGTGCCAGCAGGTTTACAGGGGTGGTTCAGCCCCAGCATTTT	CASRFTGVVQPQHF
TRBD2	TRBV7-3	NA	TRBJ2-2	TGTGCCAGCAGTCCTAGCGGGAGGTCCGACACCGGGGAGCTGTTTTTT	CASSPSGRSDTGELFF
TRBD1	TRBV7-9	few	TRBJ1-4	TGTGCCAGCAGCTTTGGACAGGGAAGGGAAAAACTGTTTTTT	CASSFGQGREKLFF
NA	TRBV5-1	NA	TRBJ2-1	TGCGCCAGCAGGGTTTCGCTAGACAATGAGCAGTTCTTC	CASRVSLDNEQFF
TRBD2	TRBV2	NA	TRBJ2-1	TGTGCCAGCAGTCTCGAAGCGGGAGGGGGGGGCAATGAGCAGTTCTTC	CASSLEAGGGGNEQFF
NA	TRBV6-5	NA	TRBJ1-2	TGTGCCAGCAGCTGGGGCACCGACAATGGCTACACCTTC	CASSWGTDNGYTF
NA	TRBV28	NA	TRBJ2-7	TGTGCCAGCAGAAGAAGTCCCGGCCGGGCCCGATATAGCGAGCAGTACTTC	CASRRSPGRARYSEQYF
TRBD2	TRBV11-2	NA	TRBJ2-2	TGTGCCAGCGCTAGCGGGGGGCAATCCGGGGAGCTGTTTTTT	CASASGGQSGELFF
NA	TRBV14	NA	TRBJ1-4	TGTGCCAGCAGCACAGTGAGAGGGGCTAATGAAAAACTGTTTTTT	CASSTVRGANEKLFF
NA	TRBV19	NA	TRBJ1-5	TGTGCCAGTAGTATAGTCCAGGGCCAGCCCCAGCATTTT	CASSIVQGQPQHF
TRBD1	TRBV14	NA	TRBJ1-2	TGTGCCAGCAGCCAAGTGGCAGGGGGTCCCTATGGCTACACCTTC	CASSQVAGGPYGYTF
NA	TRBV19	NA	TRBJ1-1	TGTGCCAGTACTGGGAACACTGAAGCTTTCTTT	CASTGNTEAFF
NA	TRBV5-1	NA	TRBJ1-1	TGCGCCAGCAGCTTGGAGGGCTCGGGAGCTTTCTTT	CASSLEGSGAFF
NA	TRBV5-4	few	TRBJ2-5	TGTGCCAGCAGCAGTCTGAAGGGCCAAGAGACCCAGTACTTC	CASSSLKGQETQYF
NA	TRBV28	NA	TRBJ1-2	TGTGCCAGCAGTGGGGGGGGCACTAACTATGGCTACACCTTC	CASSGGGTNYGYTF
NA	TRBV5-1	NA	TRBJ1-2	TGCGCCAGCAGCTTGGACAGGGCCGAAGGTGGCTACACCTTC	CASSLDRAEGGYTF
NA	TRBV13	few	TRBJ1-1	TGTGCCAGCAGCTTATCCTGGAGAGAAGCTTTCTTT	CASSLSWREAFF
TRBD1	TRBV25-1	NA	TRBJ2-2	TGTGCCAGCAGTGGTCGACAGGGGGCGCGCACCGGGGAGCTGTTTTTT	CASSGRQGARTGELFF
NA	TRBV5-1	few	TRBJ2-7	TGCGCCAGCAGCTTGGCCGTGGGGCGAGTCTACGAGCAGTACTTC	CASSLAVGRVYEQYF
TRBD1	TRBV7-8	NA	TRBJ1-2	TGTGCCAGCAGCTCCGAAACGGACAGGCCTTCGGGTGGCTACACCTTC	CASSSETDRPSGGYTF
TRBD2	TRBV6-1	NA	TRBJ2-5	TGTGCCAGCCTCACTAGCGGGAGCCCGTCTGAGACCCAGTACTTC	CASLTSGSPSETQYF
NA	TRBV29-1	NA	TRBJ2-5	TGCAGCGTTGAACGGGCCCCAGGGACCCAGTACTTC	CSVERAPGTQYF
TRBD2	TRBV5-1	few	TRBJ2-1	TGCGCCAGCAGCTTGGTGACAGCGGGAAATGAGCAGTTCTTC	CASSLVTAGNEQFF
NA	TRBV14	once	TRBJ2-3	TGTGCCAGCAGCCAGGGCGGCACAGATACGCAGTATTTT	CASSQGGTDTQYF